The 2 T cell receptor beta chains given below trace back to one sample, sequenced in a study of Ad26.COV2.S vaccination and SARS-CoV-2 variants. Generated by immunoSEQ multiplex PCR, the TCRdb table keeps only in-frame clones and is missing some. The sample carries 350,000 to 600,000 clones, 80% to 90% recorded once. Treatment of the sample: roughly 20 received Ad26.COV2.S at low or high dose, single or two shots; 5 received placebo; per-sample allocation not given. Material that was analyzed had been drawn on day 63 after the first vaccine or placebo injection. Sequenced material: peripheral blood, taken in a trial of Ad26.COV2.S vaccine versus placebo. The receptors were gathered from a person aged 18 to 65 who received the Ad26.COV2.S COVID-19 vaccine or a placebo.

The rearrangement joins TRBV28 to TRBJ1-1; D is possibly TRBD1 (5 bases). Germline loops: CDR1 MDHEN, CDR2 SYDVKM. The V end lost 6 bases, the J end lost 3 bases, and 8 bases lay between the germline ends. CDR3 length: 12 amino acids. CDR3 in amino acids: CASRRGDTEAFF. The CDR3 region has the DNA TGTGCCAGCAGACGGGGGGACACTGAAGCTTTCTTT.

Concerning this clone itself: The identical CDR3 is also encoded by other nucleotide sequences in the sample. This rearrangement joins TRBV7-2 to TRBJ2-3; no reliable D call. V lost 3 bases, J lost 6 bases, and 4 bases lay in between. Germline V lookup: CDR1 SGHTA, CDR2 FQGNSA. The CDR3 is 11 residues long. CDR3 bases: TGTGCCAGCAGCTTCTATGATACGCAGTATTTT. This codes for CASSFYDTQYF.